Sequencing of this T cell receptor beta chain was carried out in a study of vaccination and CD4 T cells after COVID-19. This clonotype was seen only once. Its antigen is still unknown. Cultured CD4+ T cells had their DNA profiled by the Oncomine TCR Beta short-read assay. One entry per CDR3 protein, called by TCRdb with MiXCR from the PCR reads. The sample yields around 19,000 distinct CDR3 sequences, 55% to 60% seen once. General study results and limits: Analysis of convalescent patients found that 304 of 307 vaccine-specific clones were spike mono-reactive.

Treatment reported: approximately 9-day PBMC culture with coronavirus spike peptide pools or control peptides (ViraFEST assay). The CDR3 loop spans 14 amino acids. Per the germline V gene, CDR1 is SGHRS and CDR2 is YFSETQ. V lost 4 bases and J lost 5; bases outside the gene matches: 6. Sample: CD4+ T cells from blood, cultured in vitro. The TCR originated in a human donor who had recovered from COVID-19. The chain combines TRBV5-1 with TRBJ1-1, with TRBD1 identical over 9 bases. In DNA form, the CDR3 reads TGCGCCAGCAGCCCGGACAGGGGAAGTACTGAAGCTTTCTTT. This encodes CASSPDRGSTEAFF.